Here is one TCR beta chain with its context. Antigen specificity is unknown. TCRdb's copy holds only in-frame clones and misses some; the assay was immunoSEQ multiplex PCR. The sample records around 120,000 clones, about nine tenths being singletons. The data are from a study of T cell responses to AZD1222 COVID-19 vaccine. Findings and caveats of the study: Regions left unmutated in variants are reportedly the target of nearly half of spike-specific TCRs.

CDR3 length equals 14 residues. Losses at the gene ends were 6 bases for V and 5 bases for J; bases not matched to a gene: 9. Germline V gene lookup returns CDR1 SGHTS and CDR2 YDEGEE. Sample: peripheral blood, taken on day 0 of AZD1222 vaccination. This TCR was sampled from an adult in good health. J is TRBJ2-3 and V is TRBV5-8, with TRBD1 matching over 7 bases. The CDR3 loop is CASNDRVHGDTQYF. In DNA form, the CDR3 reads TGTGCCAGCAACGACAGGGTACATGGAGATACGCAGTATTTT.